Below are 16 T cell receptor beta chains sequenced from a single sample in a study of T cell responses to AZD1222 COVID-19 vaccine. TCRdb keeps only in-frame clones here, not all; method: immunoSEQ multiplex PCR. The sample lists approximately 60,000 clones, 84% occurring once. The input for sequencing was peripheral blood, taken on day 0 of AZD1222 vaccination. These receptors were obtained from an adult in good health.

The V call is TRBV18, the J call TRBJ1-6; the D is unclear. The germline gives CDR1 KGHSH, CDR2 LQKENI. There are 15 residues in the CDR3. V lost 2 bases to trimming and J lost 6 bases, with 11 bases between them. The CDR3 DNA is TGTGCCAGCTCACCAGACCAGGTTTCTAATTCACCCCTCCACTTT. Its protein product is CASSPDQVSNSPLHF.

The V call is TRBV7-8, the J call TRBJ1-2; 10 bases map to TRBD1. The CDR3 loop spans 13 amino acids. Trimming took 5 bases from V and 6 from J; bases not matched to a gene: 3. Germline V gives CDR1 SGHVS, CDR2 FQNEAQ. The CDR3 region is CASSRGQGNGYTF. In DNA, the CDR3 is TGTGCCAGCAGCCGGGGACAGGGGAATGGCTACACCTTC.

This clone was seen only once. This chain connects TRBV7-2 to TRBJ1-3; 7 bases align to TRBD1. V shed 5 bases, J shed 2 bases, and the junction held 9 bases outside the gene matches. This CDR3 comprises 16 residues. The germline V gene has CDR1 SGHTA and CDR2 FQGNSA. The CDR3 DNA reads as TGTGCCAGCAGCCAACCGGGGCAGGGGGCTGGAAACACCATATATTTT. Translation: CASSQPGQGAGNTIYF.

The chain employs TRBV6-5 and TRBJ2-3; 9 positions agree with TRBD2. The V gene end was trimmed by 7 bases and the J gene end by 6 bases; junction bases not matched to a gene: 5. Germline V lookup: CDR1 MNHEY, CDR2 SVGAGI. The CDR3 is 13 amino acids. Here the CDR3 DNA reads TGTGCCAGCACTTTAGCGGGGGCCGATACGCAGTATTTT. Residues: CASTLAGADTQYF.

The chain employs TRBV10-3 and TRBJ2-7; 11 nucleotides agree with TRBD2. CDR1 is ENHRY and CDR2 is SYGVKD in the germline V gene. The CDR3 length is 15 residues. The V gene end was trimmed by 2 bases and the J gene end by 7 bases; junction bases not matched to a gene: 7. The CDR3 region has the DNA TGTGCCATCAGTGAGCAACTAGCGGGAGTCGGGGAGCAGTACGTC. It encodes CAISEQLAGVGEQYV.

This chain's CDR3 is CATSDTGTGGGGSYNEQFF. The CDR3 nucleotides are TGTGCCACCAGTGATACCGGGACAGGGGGCGGAGGGTCCTACAATGAGCAGTTCTTC. The V call is TRBV24-1, the J call TRBJ2-1, with 12 bases matching TRBD1. The germline gives CDR1 KGHDR, CDR2 SFDVKD. V was clipped by 3 bases and J by 1 base; unmatched bases: 9. The CDR3 has 19 residues.

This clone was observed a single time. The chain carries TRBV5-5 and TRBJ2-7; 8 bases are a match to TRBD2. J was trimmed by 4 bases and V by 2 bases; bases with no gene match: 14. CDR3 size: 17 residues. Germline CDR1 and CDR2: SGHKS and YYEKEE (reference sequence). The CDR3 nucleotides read TGTGCCAGCAGCTTCAATTACGTCACTAGCGGTCTATACGAGCAGTACTTC. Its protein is CASSFNYVTSGLYEQYF.

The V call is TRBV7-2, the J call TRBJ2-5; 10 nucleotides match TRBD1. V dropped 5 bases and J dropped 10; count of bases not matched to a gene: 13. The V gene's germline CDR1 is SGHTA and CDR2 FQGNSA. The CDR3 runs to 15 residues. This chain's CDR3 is CASSLTLRDRGNQYF. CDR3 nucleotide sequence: TGTGCCAGCAGCCTCACCCTACGGGACAGGGGAAACCAGTACTTC.

CDR3 in amino acids: CASSLGQDYEQYV. CDR3 coding DNA: TGTGCCAGCAGTTTGGGACAGGACTACGAGCAGTACGTC. The chain is built from TRBV27 and TRBJ2-7; TRBD1 agrees at 8 bases. The V segment lost 3 bases and the J segment 3 bases; nucleotides outside the gene matches: 1. Germline assignment: CDR1 MNHEY and CDR2 SMNVEV (reference sequence). The CDR3 has 13 residues.

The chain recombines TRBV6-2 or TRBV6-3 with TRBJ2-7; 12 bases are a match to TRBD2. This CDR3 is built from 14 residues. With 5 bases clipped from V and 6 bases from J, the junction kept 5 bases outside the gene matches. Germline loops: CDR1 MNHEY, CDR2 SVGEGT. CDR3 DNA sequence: TGTGCCAGCAGTAACGGACTAGCGGGACCCGAGCAGTACGTC. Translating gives CASSNGLAGPEQYV.

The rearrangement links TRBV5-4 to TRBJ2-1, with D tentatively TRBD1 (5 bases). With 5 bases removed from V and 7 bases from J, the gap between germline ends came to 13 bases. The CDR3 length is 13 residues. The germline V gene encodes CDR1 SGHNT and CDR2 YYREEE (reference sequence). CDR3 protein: CASSLRGANEQFF. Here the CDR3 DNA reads TGTGCCAGCAGTCTAAGGGGCGCAAATGAGCAGTTCTTC.

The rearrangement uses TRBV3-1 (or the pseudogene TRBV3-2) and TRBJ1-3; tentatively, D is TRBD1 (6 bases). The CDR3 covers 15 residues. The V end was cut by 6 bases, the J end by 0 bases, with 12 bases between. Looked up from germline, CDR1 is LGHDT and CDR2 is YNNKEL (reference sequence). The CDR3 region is CASSYRVPSGNTIYF. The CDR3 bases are TGTGCCAGCAGTTACAGGGTCCCCTCTGGAAACACCATATATTTT.

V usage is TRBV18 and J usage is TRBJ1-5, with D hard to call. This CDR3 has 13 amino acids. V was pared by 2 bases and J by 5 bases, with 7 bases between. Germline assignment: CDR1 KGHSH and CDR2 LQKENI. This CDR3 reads CASSPSGDQPQHF. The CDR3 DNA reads TGTGCCAGCTCACCATCCGGAGATCAGCCCCAGCATTTT.

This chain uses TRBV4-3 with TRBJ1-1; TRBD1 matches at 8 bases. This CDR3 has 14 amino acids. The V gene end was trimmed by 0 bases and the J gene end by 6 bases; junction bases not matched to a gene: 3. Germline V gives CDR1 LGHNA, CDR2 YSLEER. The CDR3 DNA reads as TGCGCCAGCAGCCAAGATCTACAGGGGGCTGAAGCTTTCTTT. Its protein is CASSQDLQGAEAFF.

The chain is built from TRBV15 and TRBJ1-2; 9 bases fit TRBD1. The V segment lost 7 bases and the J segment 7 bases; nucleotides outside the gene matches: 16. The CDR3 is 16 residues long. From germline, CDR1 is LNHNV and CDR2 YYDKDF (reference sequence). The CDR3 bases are TGTGCCACCACCAACACCCCGGGACAGGGTACCCCTGGCTACACCTTC. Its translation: CATTNTPGQGTPGYTF.

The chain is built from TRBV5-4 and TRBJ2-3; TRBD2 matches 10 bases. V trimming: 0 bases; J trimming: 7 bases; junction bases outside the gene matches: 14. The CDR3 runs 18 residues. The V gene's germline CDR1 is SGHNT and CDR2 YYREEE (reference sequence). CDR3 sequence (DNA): TGTGCCAGCAGCTTGGACGGGGGAGCGGGAGGGCCCATTTATACGCAGTATTTT. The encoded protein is CASSLDGGAGGPIYTQYF.